This TCR beta chain was recovered during a study of T cell responses to AZD1222 COVID-19 vaccine. Study-wide findings and caveats: Clonal diversity may have been underestimated in mostly white British donors. Only five to seven AZD1222 recipients tested seropositive at baseline.

In regard to this clone: No antigen is known for it.

The CDR3 has 14 residues. Germline CDR1 reads SGDLS; CDR2 reads YYNGEE. Trimming removed 4 bases at V and 8 bases at J, with 15 bases between. TCRdb's copy holds only in-frame clones and misses some; the assay was immunoSEQ multiplex PCR. The profile covers 95,000 to 150,000 clones, with 88% appearing a single time and more than 3.5% taken by the ten largest. Sequenced here: peripheral blood, sampled on day 0 of AZD1222 vaccination. The V gene is TRBV9, the J gene TRBJ1-4; D not resolved. This receptor was taken from an adult in good health. The CDR3 here is CASSPDNGREKLFF. CDR3 coding DNA: TGTGCCAGCAGCCCCGACAACGGGAGGGAAAAACTGTTTTTT.